This T cell receptor beta chain was sequenced during a study of blood T cell repertoires in COVID-19. Study summary: Acute and convalescent COVID-19 samples came from the United States, Italy and Spain. T cells, B-cell-depleted T cells, or PBMCs supplied cDNA or gDNA.

The sample holds one count of this clone. The Seattle patients, enrolled during active infection, were followed longitudinally. Trimming took 5 bases from V and 4 from J, leaving 14 bases between them. The CDR3 is 14 amino acids. Germline V CDR1 and CDR2: KGHSH, LQKENI. Sequencing used immunoSEQ multiplex PCR; TCRdb keeps in-frame clones, though not all of them. This table holds around 330,000 clones, approximately 89% found once. Material: peripheral blood. The receptor's source is a woman in her 30s with COVID-19, enrolled during active disease. The genes are TRBV18 and TRBJ1-1, with a tentative D call TRBD1 (6 bases). CDR3 in amino acids: CASSSSGQLTEAFF. The CDR3 nucleotides are TGTGCCAGCTCATCCTCCGGACAGCTCACTGAAGCTTTCTTT.